This TCR beta chain was sequenced in a study of patients and donors after allogeneic stem cell transplantation. This clonotype turned up a few times. TCRdb processed the RT-PCR reads anew with MiXCR; each CDR3 protein has one entry. The sample records tens of thousands of distinct CDR3 sequences, about 26% being singletons. The CDR3 consists of 14 residues. Germline assignment: CDR1 MGHDK and CDR2 SYGVNS. With 3 bases removed from V and 8 bases from J, the gap between germline ends came to 14 bases. The J gene is TRBJ2-1, the V gene TRBV25-1; D is possibly TRBD1 (7 bases). The clonotype comes from a human donor who was either an allogeneic HSCT recipient or a stem cell or donor lymphocyte infusion donor (not recorded which). It is not recorded whose cells these are; they may come from a transplant donor. Material: blood, either unsorted or a sorted T cell fraction (not recorded which). The CDR3 coding sequence is TGTGCCAGCAGTGATAGCAGGGGGGAATATGAGCAGTTCTTC. Its translation: CASSDSRGEYEQFF. Full variable domain (remainder filled in from reference TRBV25-1 and TRBJ2-1): EADIYQTPRYLVIGTGKKITLECSQTMGHDKMYWYQQDPGMELHLIHYSYGVNSTEKGDLSSESTVSRIRTEHFPLTLESARPSHTSQYLCASSDSRGEYEQFFGPGTRLTVL.